This paragraph covers one T cell receptor (beta chain) sequence. The record originates from a study of blood T cell repertoires in COVID-19. In the study overall: The United States, Italy and Spain supplied acute and convalescent COVID-19 samples. Sample material is recorded as cDNA or gDNA derived from T cells, B-cell-depleted T cells, or PBMCs.

In the original workflow: Reference gene primer amplification gave estimated nucleated cell counts. Profiled with immunoSEQ multiplex PCR; TCRdb holds only in-frame clones, not every one. Clone size and the V and J calls come from that table; the DNA yielded D and trimming. Among about 180,000 clones listed, about 83% were seen once. V was trimmed by 1 base and J by 7 bases, leaving 28 bases between them. This CDR3 region has 19 residues. The germline gives CDR1 MGHRA, CDR2 YSYEKL. The sequenced material came from PBMCs or T cells enriched from blood (not recorded which). The chain uses TRBV4-1 and TRBJ1-2; perhaps TRBD1 as D (6 bases). This sequence was found in a woman in her 30s who had recovered from COVID-19. CDR3 in DNA: TGCGCCAGCAGCCAAGTCCTAAAAAAAGGTCAGGGGAGTCGGCCTGGCTACACCTTC. It is translated as CASSQVLKKGQGSRPGYTF.